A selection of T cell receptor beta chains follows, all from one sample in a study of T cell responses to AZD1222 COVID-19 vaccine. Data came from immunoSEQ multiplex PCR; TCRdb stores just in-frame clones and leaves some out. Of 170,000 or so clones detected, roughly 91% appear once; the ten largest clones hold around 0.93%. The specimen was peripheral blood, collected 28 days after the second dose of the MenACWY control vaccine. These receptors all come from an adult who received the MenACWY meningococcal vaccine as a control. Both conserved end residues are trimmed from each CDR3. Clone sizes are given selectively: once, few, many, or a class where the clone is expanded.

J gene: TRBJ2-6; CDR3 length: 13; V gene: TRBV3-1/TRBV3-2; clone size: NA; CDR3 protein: ASSQTGAGANVLT
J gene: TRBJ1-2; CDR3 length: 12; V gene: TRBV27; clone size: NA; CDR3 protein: ASSSLRNGRGYT
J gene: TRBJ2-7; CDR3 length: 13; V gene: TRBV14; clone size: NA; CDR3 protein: ASSLPGLPGGEQY
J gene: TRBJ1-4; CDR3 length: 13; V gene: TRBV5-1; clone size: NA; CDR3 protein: ASSSLGGGLEKLF
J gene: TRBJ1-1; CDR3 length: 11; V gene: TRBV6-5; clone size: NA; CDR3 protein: ASANLWDTEAF
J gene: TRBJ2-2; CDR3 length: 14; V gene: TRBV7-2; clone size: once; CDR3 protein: ASTRRDRGGPGELF
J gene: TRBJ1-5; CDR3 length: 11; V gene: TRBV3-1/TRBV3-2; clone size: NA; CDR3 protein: ASSGQYNQPQH
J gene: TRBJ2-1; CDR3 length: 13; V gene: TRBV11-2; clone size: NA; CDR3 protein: ASTRLGGVYNEQF
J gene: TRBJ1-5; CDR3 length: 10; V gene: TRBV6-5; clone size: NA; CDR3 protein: ASSPLNQPQH
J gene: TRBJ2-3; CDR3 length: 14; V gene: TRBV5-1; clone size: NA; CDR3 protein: ASSLERGGLTDTQY
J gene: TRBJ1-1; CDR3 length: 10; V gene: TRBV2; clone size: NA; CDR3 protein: ASSSGRGLAF
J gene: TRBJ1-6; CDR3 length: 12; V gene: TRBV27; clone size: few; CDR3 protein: ASSLRGGGSPLH
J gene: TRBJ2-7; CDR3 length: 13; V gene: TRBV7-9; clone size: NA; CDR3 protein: ASSLGDRSSYEQY
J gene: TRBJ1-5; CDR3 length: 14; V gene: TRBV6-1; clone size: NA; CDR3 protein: ASSDYSQGADQPQH
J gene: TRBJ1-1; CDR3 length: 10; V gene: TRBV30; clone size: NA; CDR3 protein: AWSTDPAEAF
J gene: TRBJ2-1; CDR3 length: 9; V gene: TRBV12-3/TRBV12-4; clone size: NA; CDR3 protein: ASSREDEQF
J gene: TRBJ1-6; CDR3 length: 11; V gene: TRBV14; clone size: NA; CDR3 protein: ASRRGFNSPLH
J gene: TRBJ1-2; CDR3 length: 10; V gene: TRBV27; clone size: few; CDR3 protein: ASSPGQGGYT
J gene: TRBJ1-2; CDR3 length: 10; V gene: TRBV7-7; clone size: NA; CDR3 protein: ASSSRRYGYT
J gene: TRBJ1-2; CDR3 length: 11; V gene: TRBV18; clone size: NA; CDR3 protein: ASSPGSNYGYT
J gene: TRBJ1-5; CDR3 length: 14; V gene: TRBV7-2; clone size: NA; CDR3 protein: ASARRGGSFNQPQH
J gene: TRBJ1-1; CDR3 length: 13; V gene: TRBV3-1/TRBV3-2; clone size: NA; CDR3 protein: ASSQGQNLLAEAF
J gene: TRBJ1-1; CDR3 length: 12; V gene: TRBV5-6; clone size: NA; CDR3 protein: ASSFRSRGTEAF
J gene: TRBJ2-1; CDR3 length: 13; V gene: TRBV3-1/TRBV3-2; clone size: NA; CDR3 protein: ASTKVLSSYNEQF
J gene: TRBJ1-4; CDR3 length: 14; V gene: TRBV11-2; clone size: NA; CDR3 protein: ASSAAPGQALQKLF
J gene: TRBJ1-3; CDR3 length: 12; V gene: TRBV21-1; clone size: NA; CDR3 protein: ASSPQGDGNTIY
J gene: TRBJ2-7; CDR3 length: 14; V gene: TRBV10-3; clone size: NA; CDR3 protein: AISESTRGQALEQY
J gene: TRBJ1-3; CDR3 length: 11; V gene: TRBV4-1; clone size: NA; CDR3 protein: ASSHEGGNTIY
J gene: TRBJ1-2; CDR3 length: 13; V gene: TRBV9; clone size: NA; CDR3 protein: ASSPRTTPGYGYT
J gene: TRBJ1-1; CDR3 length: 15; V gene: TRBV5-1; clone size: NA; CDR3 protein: ASSLSYSTGVATEAF
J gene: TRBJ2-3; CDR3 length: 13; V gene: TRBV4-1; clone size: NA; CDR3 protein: ASSLLAGTTDTQY
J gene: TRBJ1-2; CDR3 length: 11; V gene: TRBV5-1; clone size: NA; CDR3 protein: ASSLGGGGGYT
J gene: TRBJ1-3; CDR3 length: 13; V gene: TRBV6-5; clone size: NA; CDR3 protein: ASSYGRSAGNTIY
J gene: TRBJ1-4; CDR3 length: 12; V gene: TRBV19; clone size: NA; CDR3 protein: ASSTGTANEKLF
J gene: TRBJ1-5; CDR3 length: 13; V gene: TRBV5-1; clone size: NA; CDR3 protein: ASSLSDRASQPQH
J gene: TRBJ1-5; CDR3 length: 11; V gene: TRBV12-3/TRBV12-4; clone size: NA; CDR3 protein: ASSTIRDQPQH
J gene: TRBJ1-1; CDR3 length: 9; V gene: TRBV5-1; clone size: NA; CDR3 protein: ASLKDTEAF
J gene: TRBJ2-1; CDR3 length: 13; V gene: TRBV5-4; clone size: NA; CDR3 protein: ASSLDRSSYNEQF
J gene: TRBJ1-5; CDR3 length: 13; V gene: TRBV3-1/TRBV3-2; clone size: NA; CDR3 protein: ASSQRGVSNQPQH
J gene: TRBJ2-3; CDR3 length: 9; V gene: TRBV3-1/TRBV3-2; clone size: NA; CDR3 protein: ASSQVSTQY
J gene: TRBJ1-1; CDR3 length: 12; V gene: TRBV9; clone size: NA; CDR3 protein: ASSALGGPTEAF
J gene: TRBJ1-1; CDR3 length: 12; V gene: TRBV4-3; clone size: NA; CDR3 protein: ASSQIQGNTEAF
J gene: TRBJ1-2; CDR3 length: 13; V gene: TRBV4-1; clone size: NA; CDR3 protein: ASSQGTGLNYGYT
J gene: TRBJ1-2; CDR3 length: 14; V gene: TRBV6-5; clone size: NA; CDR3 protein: ASSYFRPGTGYGYT
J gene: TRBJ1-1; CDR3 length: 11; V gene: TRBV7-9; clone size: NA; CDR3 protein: ASNNSPGQGTF
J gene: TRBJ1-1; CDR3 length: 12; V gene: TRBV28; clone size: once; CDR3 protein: ASSLRPPNTEAF
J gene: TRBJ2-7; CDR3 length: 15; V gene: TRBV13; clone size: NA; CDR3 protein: ASSFNNPTGGGYEQY
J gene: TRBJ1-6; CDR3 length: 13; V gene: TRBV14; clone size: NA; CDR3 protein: ASSSDRSTSSPLH